One sample yielded the 27 T cell receptor beta chains listed below, sequenced in a study of graft-versus-host responses after intestinal transplantation. Using immunoSEQ multiplex PCR, the repertoire was profiled, and TCRdb retains in-frame clones only, with some absent. Of roughly 110,000 clones in the sample, roughly 86% were seen once. For these receptors, no antigen is known. The starting material was unstimulated CD4+ T cells sorted from spleen or lymph node cells, obtained before transplant. These receptors were taken from a human donor who was the organ donor for an intestinal transplant.

This chain uses TRBV7-3 with TRBJ2-1, with TRBD2 matching over 8 bases. V was pared by 5 bases and J by 0 bases, with 3 bases of the junction left unmatched. CDR1 and CDR2 (germline): SGHTA, FQGTGA. CDR3 length: 15 residues. The CDR3 is CASSRSGNSYNEQFF. The CDR3 DNA reads as TGTGCCAGCAGCCGTAGCGGGAACTCCTACAATGAGCAGTTCTTC.

The gene calls are TRBV6-1 and TRBJ2-7; maybe TRBD1 (6 bases). In germline, CDR1 is MNHNS, CDR2 SASEGT. Trimming stripped 10 bases from V and 0 bases from J, with 16 bases between. CDR3 length: 14 residues. The CDR3 loop reads CATSDRRSSYEQYF. In DNA form, the CDR3 reads TGTGCCACCTCAGACAGGCGCAGCTCCTACGAGCAGTACTTC.

The chain joins TRBV4-2 to TRBJ2-1, with TRBD2 identical over 10 bases. The CDR3 contains 15 residues. The V segment lost 2 bases and the J segment 6 bases; nucleotides outside the gene matches: 4. Germline assignment: CDR1 LGHNA and CDR2 YNFKEQ. Here the CDR3 DNA reads TGTGCCAGCAGCCAATCCGCTAGCGGGAGCAATGAGCAGTTCTTC. This gives the protein CASSQSASGSNEQFF.

CDR3 sequence (DNA): TGTGCCAGCCTGGGGGCACAGATCAATCAGCCCCAGCATTTT. Residues: CASLGAQINQPQHF. V usage is TRBV6-5 and J usage is TRBJ1-5; D possibly corresponds to TRBD1 (6 bases). Trimming stripped 8 bases from V and 3 bases from J, with 14 bases between. Germline V gene sequence: CDR1 MNHEY, CDR2 SVGAGI. The CDR3 totals 14 residues.

This sequence joins TRBV6-1 and TRBJ1-1, with D hard to call. The ends were cut back, 6 bases at V and 3 bases at J, with 11 bases in the middle. The CDR3 covers 13 residues. Germline assignment: CDR1 MNHNS and CDR2 SASEGT. DNA of the CDR3: TGTGCCAGCAGCTTGACTGTGTACACTGAAGCTTTCTTT. Protein sequence: CASSLTVYTEAFF.

This rearrangement joins TRBV6-1 to TRBJ2-1; 10 bases are a match to TRBD2. The CDR3 loop spans 15 amino acids. The V and J ends lost 6 bases and 8 bases, in that order; junction bases with no gene match: 10. The germline V gene encodes CDR1 MNHNS and CDR2 SASEGT. CDR3 amino acids: CASRLQREGHYEQFF. CDR3 nucleotide sequence: TGTGCCAGCAGATTACAGCGGGAGGGCCACTATGAGCAGTTCTTC.

J is TRBJ1-5 and V is TRBV7-2; D perhaps matches TRBD1 (6 bases). The CDR3 runs to 17 residues. Trimming removed 5 bases at V and 5 bases at J, with 22 bases between. Germline lookup yields CDR1 SGHTA and CDR2 FQGNSA. CDR3 DNA: TGTGCCAGCAGCCCCAAACCCCCAGGGGCAGGGTATCAGCCCCAGCATTTT. Protein: CASSPKPPGAGYQPQHF.

J is TRBJ2-3 and V is TRBV5-1; D might be TRBD2 (5 bases). CDR3 length equals 14 residues. V was cut by 6 bases and J by 0 bases, with 11 bases left in between. The germline CDR1 and CDR2 sequences are SGHRS and YFSETQ. As DNA, the CDR3 is TGCGCCAGCACATCCGGGGTCAGCACAGATACGCAGTATTTT. It specifies CASTSGVSTDTQYF.

This clone turned up a few times. J is TRBJ2-2 and V is TRBV5-5, with 7 bases aligning to TRBD1. The V gene end was trimmed by 7 bases and the J gene end by 1 base; junction bases not matched to a gene: 4. Germline-derived CDR1 and CDR2 are SGHKS and YYEKEE (reference sequence). The CDR3 spans 14 residues. The CDR3 protein is CASSRTGNTGELFF. The DNA of the CDR3 is TGTGCCAGCTCCCGGACAGGGAACACCGGGGAGCTGTTTTTT.

This chain uses TRBV4-1 with TRBJ1-1; the D is unclear. CDR1 MGHRA and CDR2 YSYEKL come from the germline V gene. Trimming took 4 bases from V and 1 from J, leaving 16 bases between them. This CDR3 has 16 amino acids. CDR3 protein: CASSPRGGQPNTEAFF. DNA for the CDR3: TGCGCCAGCAGCCCCCGCGGTGGGCAGCCGAACACTGAAGCTTTCTTT.

This clone turned up a few times. The genes are TRBV29-1 and TRBJ1-2; 8 nucleotides line up with TRBD1. The V gene's germline CDR1 is SQVTM and CDR2 ANQGSEA. V lost 6 bases and J lost 8; bases outside the gene matches: 11. The CDR3 is made up of 13 amino acids. CDR3 region: CSVSTGTGQGYTF. The CDR3 DNA is TGCAGCGTCTCGACCGGGACAGGCCAGGGCTACACCTTC.

The V call is TRBV11-3, the J call TRBJ2-1; 14 bases align to TRBD2. Germline CDR1 and CDR2: SGHNT and YENEEA. CDR3 length equals 15 residues. The junction had 3 bases not matched to a gene; V was cut back by 4 bases and J by 7 bases. The DNA for the CDR3 is TGTGCCAGCAGCTCAAGACTAGCGGGAGGGAATGAGCAGTTCTTC. Translating it yields CASSSRLAGGNEQFF.

The genes are TRBV13 and TRBJ2-5; TRBD2 aligns across 10 bases. Trimming cost V 5 bases and J 7 bases; bases outside gene matches: 19. This CDR3 is 18 amino acids long. The germline gives CDR1 PRHDT, CDR2 FYEKMQ (reference sequence). In DNA, the CDR3 is TGTGCCAGCAGCCGAGCGACTAGCGGGTCACGCGGGGGGGGGACCCAGTACTTC. It encodes CASSRATSGSRGGGTQYF.

V usage is TRBV5-1 and J usage is TRBJ1-1; TRBD1 might be the D (6 bases). The V gene lost 2 bases and the J gene lost 1 base, with 12 bases spanning the gap. This CDR3 has 15 residues. Germline CDR1 and CDR2: SGHRS and YFSETQ. The CDR3 DNA is TGCGCCAGCAGCTTCCTGACAGGACCGAACACTGAAGCTTTCTTT. Translated: CASSFLTGPNTEAFF.

This chain connects TRBV6-5 to TRBJ1-1; D ambiguous. Deletions cut 6 bases from V and 0 bases from J, with 11 bases between. This CDR3 has 14 residues. Germline CDR1 and CDR2: MNHEY and SVGAGI. CDR3 residues: CASSRTDMNTEAFF. The DNA of the CDR3 is TGTGCCAGCAGCCGGACGGATATGAACACTGAAGCTTTCTTT.

The chain employs TRBV4-1 and TRBJ2-7, with unresolved D. Germline V gene sequence: CDR1 MGHRA, CDR2 YSYEKL. The CDR3 is 15 residues long. V dropped 1 base and J dropped 4 bases, with 14 bases sitting between them. Here the CDR3 reads CASSQVPQPVYEQYF. The CDR3 nucleotides read TGCGCCAGCAGCCAAGTTCCCCAACCGGTTTACGAGCAGTACTTC.

This clone was counted between two and nine times. One base away lies a much larger clone, so this may be a sequencing read error. This specimen includes other DNA sequences encoding the same CDR3. The chain joins TRBV7-9 to TRBJ1-3; D remains ambiguous. Germline loops: CDR1 SEHNR, CDR2 FQNEAQ (reference sequence). V was pared by 5 bases and J by 4 bases, with 6 bases between. This CDR3 spans 12 amino acids. The CDR3 DNA reads TGTGCCAGCAGCCGGCAGGGAAACACCATATATTTT. This gives the protein CASSRQGNTIYF.

CDR3 region: CASSLPTGTKNIQYF. CDR3 nucleotide sequence: TGTGCCAGCAGCCTACCGACAGGGACCAAAAACATTCAGTACTTC. This chain links TRBV5-4 with TRBJ2-4; 7 bases are a match to TRBD1. This CDR3 comprises 15 residues. J gave up 2 bases and V 4 bases, and 6 bases lay outside the gene matches. The V gene's germline CDR1 is SGHNT and CDR2 YYREEE (reference sequence). Based on the CDR3 plus reference TRBV5-4 and TRBJ2-4, the full variable domain is ETGVTQSPTHLIKTRGQQVTLRCSSQSGHNTVSWYQQALGQGPQFIFQYYREEENGRGNFPPRFSGLQFPNYSSELNVNALELDDSALYLCASSLPTGTKNIQYFGAGTRLSVL.

The V gene is TRBV2, the J gene TRBJ1-1; unclear D gene. V was shortened by 2 bases and J by 3 bases, with 10 bases between the two germline ends. Germline assignment: CDR1 SNHLY and CDR2 FYNNEI. The CDR3 runs 14 residues. CDR3 bases: TGTGCCAGCAGTGAAACCGGAGTAGACACTGAAGCTTTCTTT. Translated: CASSETGVDTEAFF. Using reference TRBV2 and TRBJ1-1 for the parts outside the CDR3, the full variable domain is EPEVTQTPSHQVTQMGQEVILRCVPISNHLYFYWYRQILGQKVEFLVSFYNNEISEKSEIFDDQFSVERPDGSNFTLKIRSTKLEDSAMYFCASSETGVDTEAFFGQGTRLTVV.

This chain joins TRBV28 and TRBJ2-3; TRBD2 matches at 7 bases. V lost 6 bases and J lost 2; bases outside the gene matches: 11. The germline V gene encodes CDR1 MDHEN and CDR2 SYDVKM. CDR3 length: 16 residues. CDR3 sequence: CASRNRSGLPTDTQYF. Written as DNA, the CDR3 is TGTGCCAGCAGGAACCGATCGGGACTACCCACAGATACGCAGTATTTT.

The rearrangement links TRBV20-1 to TRBJ2-7; TRBD1 is a possible D gene (6 bases). Germline CDR1 DFQATT, CDR2 SNEGSKA (reference sequence). The CDR3 length is 11 residues. V lost 6 bases to trimming and J lost 6 bases, with 12 bases between them. Here the CDR3 reads CSARTASEQYF. In DNA form, the CDR3 reads TGCAGTGCAAGGACAGCTTCCGAGCAGTACTTC.

The chain is built from TRBV27 and TRBJ2-7; D remains ambiguous. With 4 bases removed from V and 2 bases from J, the gap between germline ends came to 12 bases. The CDR3 sequence is 14 residues long. Germline V gene sequence: CDR1 MNHEY, CDR2 SMNVEV (reference sequence). The CDR3 DNA reads TGTGCCAGCAGTTCCCGGACGGATACCTACGAGCAGTACTTC. Translating gives CASSSRTDTYEQYF.

This clone was detected only once. The V call is TRBV6-1, the J call TRBJ1-1; D unclear. Germline CDR1 and CDR2: MNHNS and SASEGT. The CDR3 runs to 15 residues. Trimming left V 6 bases short and J 11 bases short, with 25 bases between. CDR3 bases: TGTGCCAGCAGGGATTCGGGCAGGATGATTAAGTCGGCTTTCTTT. Protein: CASRDSGRMIKSAFF.

The chain carries TRBV18 and TRBJ2-5; D remains ambiguous. V was trimmed by 3 bases and J by 4 bases, leaving 15 bases between them. The CDR3 totals 15 residues. Germline CDR1 is KGHSH and CDR2 is LQKENI. The CDR3 sequence is CASSPSPPPGETQYF. The CDR3 bases are TGTGCCAGCTCACCGTCGCCTCCTCCGGGAGAGACCCAGTACTTC.

CDR3 DNA: TGTGCCAGCAGACGTTCGGTGAACACTGAAGCTTTCTTT. The encoded protein is CASRRSVNTEAFF. This chain joins TRBV28 and TRBJ1-1; D is unresolved. The CDR3 length is 13 residues. Deletions cut 6 bases from V and 0 bases from J, with 8 bases between. Germline CDR1 is MDHEN and CDR2 is SYDVKM. Supplemented by reference TRBV28 and TRBJ1-1, the full variable domain reads DVKVTQSSRYLVKRTGEKVFLECVQDMDHENMFWYRQDPGLGLRLIYFSYDVKMKEKGDIPEGYSVSREKKERFSLILESASTNQTSMYLCASRRSVNTEAFFGQGTRLTVV.

This rearrangement joins TRBV5-5 to TRBJ2-5; 8 bases are shared with TRBD2. Germline V gene data show CDR1 as SGHKS and CDR2 as YYEKEE (reference sequence). The CDR3 runs 14 residues. The junction had 5 bases not matched to a gene; V was cut back by 4 bases and J by 3 bases. The CDR3 loop is CASSPNSGKETQYF. The DNA of the CDR3 is TGTGCCAGCAGCCCAAATAGCGGGAAAGAGACCCAGTACTTC.

The chain combines TRBV11-3 with TRBJ2-7; no reliable D call. The CDR3 has 13 amino acids. The germline CDR1 and CDR2 sequences are SGHNT and YENEEA. The V end lost 2 bases, the J end lost 2 bases, and 7 bases lay between the germline ends. The CDR3 here is CASSLTDPYEQYF. CDR3 nucleotide sequence: TGTGCCAGCAGCTTAACTGACCCCTACGAGCAGTACTTC. Full variable domain (rest looked up from reference TRBV11-3 and TRBJ2-7): EAGVVQSPRYKIIEKKQPVAFWCNPISGHNTLYWYLQNLGQGPELLIRYENEEAVDDSQLPKDRFSAERLKGVDSTLKIQPAELGDSAVYLCASSLTDPYEQYFGPGTRLTVT.